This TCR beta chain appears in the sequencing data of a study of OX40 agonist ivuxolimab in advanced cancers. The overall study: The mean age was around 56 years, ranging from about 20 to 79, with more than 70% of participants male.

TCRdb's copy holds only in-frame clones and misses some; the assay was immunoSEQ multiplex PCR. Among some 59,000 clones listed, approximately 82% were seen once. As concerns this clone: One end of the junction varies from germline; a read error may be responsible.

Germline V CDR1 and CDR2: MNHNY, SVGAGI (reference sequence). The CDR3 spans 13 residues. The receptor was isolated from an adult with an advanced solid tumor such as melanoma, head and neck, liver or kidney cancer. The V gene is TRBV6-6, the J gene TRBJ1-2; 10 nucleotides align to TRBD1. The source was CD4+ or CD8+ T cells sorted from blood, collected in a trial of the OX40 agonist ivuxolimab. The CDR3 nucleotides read TGTGCCAGCAGTTACTCGAGGGACAGGGGCTTTCTTTTC. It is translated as CASSYSRDRGFLF.